The 18 T cell receptor beta chains below were found in one sample sequenced in a study of human T cells and chemical hapten exposure. Time point of the sample: patch test 1, 2 weeks after DPC sensitization. Treatment specified: therapeutic diphenylcyclopropenone sensitization with weekly scalp DPC. TCRdb fed the RACE reads into MiXCR, producing one record per CDR3 protein. The sample holds roughly 72,000 distinct CDR3 sequences, about a tenth seen once. Here the sequenced sample was whole blood, taken in connection with sensitization to the hapten diphenylcyclopropenone (DPC). Every receptor here comes from a woman between 45 and 65 years old with alopecia areata. Some clones in this sample may be carry-over from other donors' samples.

This clonotype was found a few times. The chain recombines TRBV18 with TRBJ2-3; no clear D. Looked up from germline, CDR1 is KGHSH and CDR2 is LQKENI. The length of the CDR3 is 13 residues. The germline V and J ends were trimmed by 3 bases and 1 base, with 5 bases remaining between them. CDR3 residues: CASSPVGTDTQYF. CDR3 DNA: TGTGCCAGCTCACCGGTGGGCACAGATACGCAGTATTTT.

This clonotype was seen at least ten times. The chain couples TRBV29-1 to TRBJ2-7; no firm D call. CDR3 length: 14 residues. The V and J ends lost 7 bases and 7 bases respectively, with 23 bases between them. CDR1 is SQVTM and CDR2 is ANQGSEA in the germline V gene. The CDR3 nucleotides are TGCAGCGGACAAAAAGGAAAGACCGGTGGGGAGCAGTACTTC. It encodes CSGQKGKTGGEQYF.

The CDR3 loop reads CASSLIGAPIQYF. CDR3 in DNA: TGTGCCAGCAGTCTCATTGGGGCCCCCATTCAGTACTTC. The chain recombines TRBV27 with TRBJ2-4, with D perhaps TRBD1 (5 bases). The germline V and J ends were trimmed by 5 bases and 9 bases, with 14 bases remaining between them. The CDR3 has 13 residues. The V gene's germline CDR1 is MNHEY and CDR2 SMNVEV (reference sequence).

This rearrangement joins TRBV7-6 to TRBJ2-3; D unresolved. Trimming cost V 1 base and J 2 bases, with 13 bases left between them. CDR3 size: 16 residues. Germline V gene data show CDR1 as SGHVS and CDR2 as FNYEAQ. CDR3: CASSLGASPDTDTQYF. DNA of the CDR3: TGTGCCAGCAGCTTAGGGGCCTCCCCTGACACAGATACGCAGTATTTT. Using reference TRBV7-6 and TRBJ2-3 for the parts outside the CDR3, the full variable domain is GAGVSQSPRYKVTKRGQDVALRCDPISGHVSLYWYRQALGQGPEFLTYFNYEAQQDKSGLPNDRFSAERPEGSISTLTIQRTEQRDSAMYRCASSLGASPDTDTQYFGPGTRLTVL.

CDR3 protein: CASSSSGRAETQYF. CDR3 nucleotide sequence: TGTGCCAGCAGCTCTAGCGGGAGGGCGGAGACCCAGTACTTC. The chain uses TRBV7-8 and TRBJ2-5, with 12 bases identical to TRBD2. The germline V gene encodes CDR1 SGHVS and CDR2 FQNEAQ. With V trimmed by 4 bases and J by 5 bases, 2 bases remained unmatched. The CDR3 runs 14 residues.

This chain uses TRBV27 with TRBJ2-7; D is uncertain. Between the trimmed V and J ends, which lost 7 bases and 0 bases, there was a span of 10 bases. The CDR3 sequence is 13 residues long. Germline V CDR1 and CDR2: MNHEY, SMNVEV (reference sequence). The CDR3 sequence: CASTPRGSYEQYF. DNA of the CDR3: TGTGCCAGCACCCCCCGAGGCTCCTACGAGCAGTACTTC.

This clonotype was counted at least ten times. The chain couples TRBV27 to TRBJ1-4; a possible D gene is TRBD1 (6 bases). The CDR3 consists of 15 residues. Trimming cost V 5 bases and J 8 bases, with 18 bases left between them. Per germline, CDR1 MNHEY and CDR2 SMNVEV (reference sequence). The CDR3 nucleotides are TGTGCCAGCAGTACCCACAGGGAGGGCAGGGAAAAACTGTTTTTT. Translation gives CASSTHREGREKLFF.

The chain couples TRBV25-1 to TRBJ1-1, with 8 bases identical to TRBD1. CDR1 is MGHDK, CDR2 SYGVNS, per germline. Unmatched junction bases numbered 13, after V lost 7 bases and J lost 6 bases. This CDR3 region has 15 residues. The CDR3 loop reads CASTKQQGANAEAFF. Written as DNA, the CDR3 is TGTGCCAGCACCAAACAGCAGGGGGCGAATGCTGAAGCTTTCTTT.

This clonotype was recorded at least ten times. The chain couples TRBV27 to TRBJ1-1, with 11 positions matching TRBD1. Germline loops: CDR1 MNHEY, CDR2 SMNVEV (reference sequence). The CDR3 extends over 16 amino acids. Trimming cost V 5 bases and J 1 base; bases outside gene matches: 6. CDR3 amino acids: CASSPGTGGKNTEAFF. In DNA, the CDR3 is TGTGCCAGCAGTCCAGGGACAGGGGGAAAGAACACTGAAGCTTTCTTT.

This clonotype was detected a few times. The chain couples TRBV5-1 to TRBJ2-1, with 11 bases aligning to TRBD2. The CDR3 has 15 residues. Germline CDR1 SGHRS, CDR2 YFSETQ. V was clipped by 4 bases and J by 6 bases; unmatched bases: 6. CDR3 protein: CASSETSGVRNEQFF. Here the CDR3 DNA reads TGCGCCAGCAGCGAGACTAGCGGGGTACGCAATGAGCAGTTCTTC.

The genes are TRBV28 and TRBJ1-3; D remains ambiguous. Germline-derived CDR1 and CDR2 are MDHEN and SYDVKM. The V end was cut by 2 bases, the J end by 8 bases, with 7 bases between. The CDR3 has 12 residues. In nucleotides, the CDR3 is TGTGCCAGCAGTTTAAATAGGGACACCATATATTTT. Its protein product is CASSLNRDTIYF.

This chain links TRBV6-2 or TRBV6-3 with TRBJ2-1; possible D gene TRBD2, 5 bases. Germline CDR1 MNHEY, CDR2 SVGEGT. The CDR3 has 15 amino acids. Trimming pared 0 bases from V and 8 bases from J, leaving 14 bases between. The CDR3 loop is CASSYSGGGSYEQFF. The CDR3 bases are TGTGCCAGCAGTTACTCAGGAGGAGGTTCGTATGAGCAGTTCTTC.

V and J are TRBV3-1 and TRBJ1-2; unclear D gene. V was pared by 0 bases and J by 7 bases, with 12 bases between. The CDR3 is 14 amino acids. Germline V gene lookup returns CDR1 LGHDT and CDR2 YNNKEL (reference sequence). DNA for the CDR3: TGTGCCAGCAGCCAAGAAAACTTGGGTCGTGGCTACACCTTC. Translated: CASSQENLGRGYTF. Variable domain in full (rest from reference TRBV3-1 and TRBJ1-2): DTAVSQTPKYLVTQMGNDKSIKCEQNLGHDTMYWYKQDSKKFLKIMFSYNNKELIINETVPNRFSPKSPDKAHLNLHINSLELGDSAVYFCASSQENLGRGYTFGSGTRLTVV.

This clonotype was recorded at least ten times. The chain joins TRBV14 to TRBJ1-1, with a possible D match to TRBD1 (6 bases). Germline V lookup: CDR1 SGHDN, CDR2 FVKESK. V was trimmed by 6 bases and J by 2 bases, leaving 10 bases between them. The CDR3 has 13 residues. Here the CDR3 reads CASSLQGNTEAFF. The DNA of the CDR3 is TGTGCCAGCAGTCTACAGGGAAACACTGAAGCTTTCTTT. Based on the CDR3 plus reference TRBV14 and TRBJ1-1, the full variable domain is EAGVTQFPSHSVIEKGQTVTLRCDPISGHDNLYWYRRVMGKEIKFLLHFVKESKQDESGMPNNRFLAERTGGTYSTLKVQPAELEDSGVYFCASSLQGNTEAFFGQGTRLTVV.

In regard to this clonotype: At one boundary the junction diverges from the germline segment, which might be a read error. The chain carries TRBV7-7 and TRBJ1-4, with 7 bases lining up with TRBD1. CDR1 is SSHAT and CDR2 is FNYEAQ in the germline V gene (reference sequence). The CDR3 sequence is 18 residues long. The DNA of the CDR3 is TGTGCTAGCAGCCCTACACAGGGGAGGGGAGCAACTAATGAAAAACTGTTTTTT. Its translation is CASSPTQGRGATNEKLFF.

This chain uses TRBV5-6 with TRBJ2-5; possibly TRBD2 for D (6 bases). The CDR3 loop spans 16 amino acids. Germline assignment: CDR1 SGHDT and CDR2 YYEEEE. The V end was cut by 1 base, the J end by 1 base, with 14 bases between. CDR3 sequence: CASSLRASVVQETQYF. The CDR3 coding sequence is TGTGCCAGCAGCTTGAGGGCTAGCGTGGTCCAAGAGACCCAGTACTTC.

This clonotype has only a few counts. The chain has TRBV7-9 and TRBJ2-1; possibly TRBD2 for D (5 bases). Per the germline V gene, CDR1 is SEHNR and CDR2 is FQNEAQ (reference sequence). This CDR3 has 13 residues. V was cut by 5 bases and J by 7 bases, with 12 bases left in between. This CDR3 reads CASSPQAANEQFF. CDR3 in DNA: TGTGCCAGCAGCCCCCAAGCGGCTAATGAGCAGTTCTTC. Full variable domain (missing parts from reference TRBV7-9 and TRBJ2-1): DTGVSQNPRHKITKRGQNVTFRCDPISEHNRLYWYRQTLGQGPEFLTYFQNEAQLEKSRLLSDRFSAERPKGSFSTLEIQRTEQGDSAMYLCASSPQAANEQFFGPGTRLTVL.

This clonotype was recorded at least ten times. The chain combines TRBV21-1 with TRBJ2-1; TRBD2 reflects the table's D call only, with no check against the DNA. TRBV21-1 is listed as a pseudogene. The CDR3 sequence is 16 residues long. CDR3 residues: CASRLPGTSGNNEQFF. DNA of the CDR3: TGTGCCAGCCGTCTCCCCGGGACTAGCGGAAACAATGAGCAGTTCTTC.